The source of this TCR beta chain is a study of blood T cell repertoires in COVID-19. Measured with immunoSEQ multiplex PCR; TCRdb has only the in-frame clones, and not every one. The data show a few hundred thousand clones, 86% seen once. The germline V gene has CDR1 MNHEY and CDR2 SMNVEV (reference sequence). V lost 5 bases, J lost 2 bases, and 13 bases lay in between. This CDR3 contains 14 residues. V usage is TRBV27 and J usage is TRBJ2-7, with unresolved D. The sequenced material came from peripheral blood. This TCR was recovered from a woman aged 45-65 years with acute or convalescent COVID-19. The CDR3 loop is CASSHLDGAYEQYF. The CDR3 bases are TGTGCCAGCAGTCACCTAGATGGAGCCTACGAGCAGTACTTC.